This entry concerns a single TCR beta chain. What it binds is unknown. Amplification targeted TCR beta CDR3 regions from RNA transcripts. The HTBI set primed first-round TCR CDR3 RT-PCR. Each CDR3 protein gets one entry after TCRdb re-called the multiplex PCR reads with MiXCR. The table lists under 350,000 distinct CDR3 sequences, 15% to 20% of them singletons. Hyperthyroidism of Graves' type that showed no ophthalmopathy progression within 18 months was stable. Patients between 18 and 65 years old had hyperthyroidism, newly diagnosed and lasting under 2 months. The diagnoses drew upon clinical symptoms, serum thyroxine and TRAb, thyroid ultrasound and orbital computed tomography. This entry comes from a study of T cells in Graves' hyperthyroidism and ophthalmopathy. With 3 bases removed from V and 2 bases from J, the gap between germline ends came to 14 bases. Per the germline V gene, CDR1 is ENHRY and CDR2 is SYGVKD. This CDR3 contains 17 residues.

Study-wide results and caveats: In validation, the model predicted ophthalmopathy. These predictions came a median roughly seven months before onset.

V usage is TRBV10-3 and J usage is TRBJ2-6; the D gene could be TRBD1 or TRBD2 (5 bases each). Sequences were obtained from blood. This TCR was recovered from a woman aged 45-59 years with Graves' hyperthyroidism. The CDR3 DNA sequence: TGTGCCATCAGTGAACGTGGGGGTGCCGCTGGGGCCAACGTCCTGACTTTC. The encoded protein is CAISERGGAAGANVLTF.